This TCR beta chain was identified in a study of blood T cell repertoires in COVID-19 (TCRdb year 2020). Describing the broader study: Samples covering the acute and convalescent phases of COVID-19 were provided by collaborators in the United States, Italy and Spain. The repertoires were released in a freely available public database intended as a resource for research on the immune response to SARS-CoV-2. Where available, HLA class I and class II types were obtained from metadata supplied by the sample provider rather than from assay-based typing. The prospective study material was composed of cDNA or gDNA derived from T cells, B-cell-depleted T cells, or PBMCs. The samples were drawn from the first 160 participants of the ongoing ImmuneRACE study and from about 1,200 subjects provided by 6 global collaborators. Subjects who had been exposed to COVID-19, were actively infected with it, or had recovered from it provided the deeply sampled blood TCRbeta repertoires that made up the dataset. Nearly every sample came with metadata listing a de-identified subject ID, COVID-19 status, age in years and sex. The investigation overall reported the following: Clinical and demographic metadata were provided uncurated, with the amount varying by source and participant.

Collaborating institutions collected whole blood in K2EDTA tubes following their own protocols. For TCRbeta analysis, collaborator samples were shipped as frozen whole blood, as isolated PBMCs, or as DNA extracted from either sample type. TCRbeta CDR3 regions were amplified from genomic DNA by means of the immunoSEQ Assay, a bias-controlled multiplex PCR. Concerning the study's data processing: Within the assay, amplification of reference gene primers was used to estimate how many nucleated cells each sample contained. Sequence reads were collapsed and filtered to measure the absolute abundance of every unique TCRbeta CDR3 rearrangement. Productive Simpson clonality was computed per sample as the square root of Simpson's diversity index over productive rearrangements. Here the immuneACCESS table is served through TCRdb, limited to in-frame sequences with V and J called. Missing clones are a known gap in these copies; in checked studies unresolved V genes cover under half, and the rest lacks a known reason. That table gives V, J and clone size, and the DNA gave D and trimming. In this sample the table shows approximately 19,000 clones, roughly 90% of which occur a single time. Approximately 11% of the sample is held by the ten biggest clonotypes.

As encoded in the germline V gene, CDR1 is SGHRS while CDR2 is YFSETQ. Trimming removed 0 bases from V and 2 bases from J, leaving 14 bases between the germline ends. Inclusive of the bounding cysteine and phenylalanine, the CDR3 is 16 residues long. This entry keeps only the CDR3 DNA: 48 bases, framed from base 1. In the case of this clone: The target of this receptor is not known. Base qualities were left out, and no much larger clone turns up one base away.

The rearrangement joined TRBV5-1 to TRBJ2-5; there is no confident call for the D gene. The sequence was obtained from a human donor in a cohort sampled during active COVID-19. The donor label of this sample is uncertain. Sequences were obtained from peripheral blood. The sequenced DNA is TGCGCCAGCAGCTTGGTGCCGTCAGGTGTACAAGAGACCCAGTACTTC. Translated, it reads CASSLVPSGVQETQYF.